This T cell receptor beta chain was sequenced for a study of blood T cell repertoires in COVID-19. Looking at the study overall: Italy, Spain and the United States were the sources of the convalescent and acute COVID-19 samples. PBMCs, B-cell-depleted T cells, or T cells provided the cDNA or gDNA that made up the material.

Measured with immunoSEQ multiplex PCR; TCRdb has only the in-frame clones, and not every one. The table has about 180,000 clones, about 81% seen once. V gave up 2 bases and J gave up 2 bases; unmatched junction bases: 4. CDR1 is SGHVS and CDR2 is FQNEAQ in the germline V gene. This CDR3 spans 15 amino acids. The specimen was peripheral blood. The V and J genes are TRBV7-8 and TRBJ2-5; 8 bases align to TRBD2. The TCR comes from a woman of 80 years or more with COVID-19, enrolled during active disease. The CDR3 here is CASSLSGGVQETQYF. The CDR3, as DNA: TGTGCCAGCAGCTTATCCGGGGGGGTACAAGAGACCCAGTACTTC. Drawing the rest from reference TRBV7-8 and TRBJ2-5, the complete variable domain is GAGVSQSPRYKVAKRGQDVALRCDPISGHVSLFWYQQALGQGPEFLTYFQNEAQLDKSGLPSDRFFAERPEGSVSTLKIQRTQQEDSAVYLCASSLSGGVQETQYFGPGTRLLVL.